Reported below is one TCR beta chain. The antigen is not known. The sample originates from a study of regulatory dendritic cells for organ transplantation. Regarding the study as a whole: Among resting subsets, memory CD8+ cells contained the most alloreactive clonotypes. Regulatory dendritic cells appeared to expand memory CD8+ clones less than mature ones. Naive T cells showed high diversity, memory cells less, memory CD8+ least.

Memory T cells were CD45RO+, naive were CD45RA+, sorted by FACS. V lost 7 bases, J lost 4 bases, and 9 bases stayed unmatched. Germline V gene lookup returns CDR1 MNHNS and CDR2 SASEGT. The CDR3 covers 15 residues. Clones were sequenced by immunoSEQ multiplex PCR, and TCRdb holds only the in-frame ones, with some missing. Here the sample spans roughly 35,000 clones, 85% to 90% being singletons. The clonotype was recovered from a human donor in good health. The sample taken for sequencing was naive CD4+ T cells from blood. Stated subset: CD45RA+ naive T cells. This chain uses TRBV6-1 with TRBJ2-1; 8 bases fit TRBD2. CDR3 loop: CASTLRGGKYNEQFF. The CDR3 region has the DNA TGTGCCAGCACCCTCCGGGGGGGAAAATACAATGAGCAGTTCTTC.